The rows below give T cell receptor beta chains drawn from one sample of a study of blood T cell repertoires in COVID-19. The repertoire was sequenced with immunoSEQ multiplex PCR; TCRdb's copy has only in-frame clones and lacks some. The repertoire holds a few hundred thousand clones, with more than 70% as singletons. The sequenced sample consisted of peripheral blood. Every receptor here comes from a woman aged 30 to 39 with COVID-19, enrolled during active disease. Both conserved end residues are trimmed from each CDR3.

v_call cdr3_length cdr3_aa
TRBV6-5 13 ASRPGGAMNTEAF
TRBV10-3 14 AISRLAGEDTGELF
TRBV11-2 11 ASSNSDTDTQY
TRBV2 12 ASSRREVIDEQF
TRBV15 13 ATSRTGLINYGYT
TRBV6-5 13 ASIHGAREENEQY
TRBV27 13 ASSPAQGRGTEAF
TRBV5-8 13 ASSPGQGTGEKQY
TRBV7-9 11 ASSLDASYEQY
TRBV19 14 ASSSMTRGRTYEQY
TRBV28 13 ASSLYGERNTEAF
TRBV7-2 11 ASSYPGTSKAF
TRBV6-5 12 ASSLTFFQETQY
TRBV6-6 15 ASSLYPGQGDTGELF
TRBV7-9 15 ASSTDQLQISDTEAF
TRBV4-1 14 ASRLNDRGPGSPLH
TRBV30 12 AWSQVGDFTEAF
TRBV5-4 12 ASSLAPARETQY
TRBV7-9 12 ASSLGTGPYGYT
TRBV7-9 11 ASRAGTGNEQY
TRBV7-9 16 ASSLTSGSWWVQETQY
TRBV2 13 ASSARTGGTGELF
TRBV30 12 AWSGVTGGTEAF
TRBV20-1 9 RGTRADTQY
TRBV28 13 ASSLEGSSGNTIY
TRBV19 14 ASSILAGGLAGEQY
TRBV28 13 ASSAVRGYREKLF
TRBV6-5 11 ASSWTGDYGYT
TRBV6-6 13 ASSYSLAGEVEQY
TRBV19 12 ASSSGRGGDTQY
TRBV15 13 ATSSWGGRENIQY
TRBV5-6 13 ASSLGYLPAGEQF
TRBV19 10 ASLSPPYGYT
TRBV6-5 12 ASSFDRGLEKLF
TRBV19 14 ASSIGSGNVAETQY
TRBV30 12 AWRPNQVPYEQY